This T cell receptor (beta chain) was recovered during a study of Siglec-9 on CD8 T cells in melanoma. Broader study findings: An effector memory CD8+ subset marked by Siglec-9 reportedly appeared to gather in melanoma.

Comment on this clone: The antigen remains unidentified.

The CDR3 has 15 residues. The germline gives CDR1 SGDLS, CDR2 YYNGEE. Trimming took 0 bases from V and 6 from J; bases not matched to a gene: 6. TCRdb's table, derived via immunoSEQ multiplex PCR, lists solely in-frame clones and lacks some. The data contain around 39,000 clones, 84% of them singletons. The receptor comes from a human donor in good health. This chain links TRBV9 with TRBJ2-1, with 7 bases fitting TRBD2. The source material was Siglec-9- CD8+ T cells sorted from blood. CDR3 in amino acids: CASSVGNSGFNEQFF. As DNA, the CDR3 is TGTGCCAGCAGCGTAGGCAATAGCGGGTTCAATGAGCAGTTCTTC.